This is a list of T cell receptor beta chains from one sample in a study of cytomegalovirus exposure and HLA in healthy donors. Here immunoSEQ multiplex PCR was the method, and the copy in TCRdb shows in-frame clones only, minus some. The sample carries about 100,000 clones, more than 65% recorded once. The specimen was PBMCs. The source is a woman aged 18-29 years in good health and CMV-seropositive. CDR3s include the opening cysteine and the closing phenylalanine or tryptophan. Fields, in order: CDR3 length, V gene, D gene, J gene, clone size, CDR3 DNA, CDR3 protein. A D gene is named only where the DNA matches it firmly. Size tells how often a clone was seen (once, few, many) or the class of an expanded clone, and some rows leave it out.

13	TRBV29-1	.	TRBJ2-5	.	TGCAGCGTTAAGGAGGGGGCTGGGGAGACCCAGTACTTC	CSVKEGAGETQYF
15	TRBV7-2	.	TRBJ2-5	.	TGTGCCAGCAGCCCGAAGGTACTCTTCGGGGAGACCCAGTACTTC	CASSPKVLFGETQYF
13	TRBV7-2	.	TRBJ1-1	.	TGTGCCAGCAGCTCCCGGGGGGGGAGTGAAGCTTTCTTT	CASSSRGGSEAFF
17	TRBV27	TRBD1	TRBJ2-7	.	TGTGCCAGCAGTATTCTGACAGGGGAACTTAGGGCCTACGAGCAGTACTTC	CASSILTGELRAYEQYF
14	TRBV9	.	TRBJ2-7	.	TGTGCCAGCAGCGCTACGGAGGGGTCCTACGAGCAGTACTTC	CASSATEGSYEQYF
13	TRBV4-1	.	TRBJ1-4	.	TGCGCCAGCAGCCGCCCGGGAAATGAAAAACTGTTTTTT	CASSRPGNEKLFF
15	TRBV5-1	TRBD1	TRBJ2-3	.	TGCGCCAGCAGCTCGGACAGGATCTACACAGGTACGCAGTATTTT	CASSSDRIYTGTQYF
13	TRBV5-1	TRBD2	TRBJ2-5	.	TGCGCCAGCAGCTTGGGCGGGGGAGAGACCCAGTACTTC	CASSLGGGETQYF
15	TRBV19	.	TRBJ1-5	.	TGTGCCAGTAGTATAATTGCGGGGGCATCCCAGCCCCAGCATTTT	CASSIIAGASQPQHF
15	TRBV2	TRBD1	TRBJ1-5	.	TGTGCCAGCACCCATAGGGACAGGGGGACTCAGCCCCAGCATTTT	CASTHRDRGTQPQHF
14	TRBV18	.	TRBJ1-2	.	TGTGCCAGCTCACCACGACAGGATGGCTATGGCTACACCTTC	CASSPRQDGYGYTF
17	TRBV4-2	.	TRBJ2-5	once	TGTGCCAGCAGCCAAGAAACTGGAGCAGCGGCGGGAGAGACCCAGTACTTC	CASSQETGAAAGETQYF
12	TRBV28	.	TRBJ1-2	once	TGTGCCAGCAGTTTACAGGTTGGAGGCTACACCTTC	CASSLQVGGYTF
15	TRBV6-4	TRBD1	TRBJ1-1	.	TGTGCCAGCAGCCATACAGGGGGAGAAGGCACTGAAGCTTTCTTT	CASSHTGGEGTEAFF
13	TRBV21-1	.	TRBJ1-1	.	TGTGCCAGCAGCATGGAGGGGTTCACTGAAGCTTTCTTT	CASSMEGFTEAFF
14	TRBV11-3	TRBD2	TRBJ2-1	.	TGTGCCAGCAGCGTGGCGGGAGGGCGACATGAGCAGTTCTTC	CASSVAGGRHEQFF
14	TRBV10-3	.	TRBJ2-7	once	TGTGCCATCAGTGAGTCAGGGGGCTCCTACGAGCAGTACTTC	CAISESGGSYEQYF
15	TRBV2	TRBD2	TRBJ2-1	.	TGTGCCAGCAGGGGGACTAGCGGGACCTACAATGAGCAGTTCTTC	CASRGTSGTYNEQFF
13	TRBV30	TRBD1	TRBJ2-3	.	TGTGCCTGGACAGGGGGCGAAACGGATACGCAGTATTTT	CAWTGGETDTQYF
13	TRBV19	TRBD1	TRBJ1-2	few	TGTGCCAGTAGGACCGGGACAGGCTCCCCCTACACCTTC	CASRTGTGSPYTF
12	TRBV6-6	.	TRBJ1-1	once	TGTGCCAGCAGTTACTCGAGTACTGAAGCTTTCTTT	CASSYSSTEAFF
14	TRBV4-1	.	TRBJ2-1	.	TGCGCCAGCAGCGTTACTAGAGGGTACAATGAGCAGTTCTTC	CASSVTRGYNEQFF
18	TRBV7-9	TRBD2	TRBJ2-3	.	TGTGCCAGCAGCTTAGTAATTGGGACTAGCGATGACACAGATACGCAGTATTTT	CASSLVIGTSDDTDTQYF
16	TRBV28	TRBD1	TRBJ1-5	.	TGTGCCAGCAGTCCCCCCACAACAGGGGTCAATCAGCCCCAGCATTTT	CASSPPTTGVNQPQHF
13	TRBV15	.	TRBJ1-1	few	TGTGCCACCAGCAGGAGTGAGAACACTGAAGCTTTCTTT	CATSRSENTEAFF
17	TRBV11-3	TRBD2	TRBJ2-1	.	TGTGCCAGCAGCTTAGGCCCACTAGCGGGAGGGTTCAATGAGCAGTTCTTC	CASSLGPLAGGFNEQFF
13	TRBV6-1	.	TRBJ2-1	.	TGTGCCAGCAGTGGGACAGACTACAATGAGCAGTTCTTC	CASSGTDYNEQFF
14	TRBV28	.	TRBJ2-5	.	TGTGCCAGCATCGATCCCCTAAGCGGAGAGACCCAGTACTTC	CASIDPLSGETQYF
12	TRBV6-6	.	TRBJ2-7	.	TGTGCCAGCAGTTACTCGCTAGCCGAGCAGTACTTC	CASSYSLAEQYF
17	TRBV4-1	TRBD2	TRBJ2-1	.	TGCGCCAGCAGCCAAGTAGTCTCTAGCGGGAGTATCTATGAGCAGTTCTTC	CASSQVVSSGSIYEQFF
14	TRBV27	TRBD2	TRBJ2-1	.	TGTGCCAGCAGTTGGGGGGGCTCCTACAATGAGCAGTTCTTC	CASSWGGSYNEQFF
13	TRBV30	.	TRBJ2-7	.	TGTGCCTGGAGTTCGGACAGAGACGACGAGCAGTACTTC	CAWSSDRDDEQYF
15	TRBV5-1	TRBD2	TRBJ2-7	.	TGCGCCAGCAACCCCAGACTAGCGGGAGGAAACGAGCAGTACTTC	CASNPRLAGGNEQYF
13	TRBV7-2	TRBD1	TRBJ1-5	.	TGTGCCAGCAGAGGACAGGGAAGTCAGCCCCAGCATTTT	CASRGQGSQPQHF
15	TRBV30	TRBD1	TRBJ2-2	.	TGTGCCTGGAGGGTTAATCAGGGGGAGACCGGGGAGCTGTTTTTT	CAWRVNQGETGELFF
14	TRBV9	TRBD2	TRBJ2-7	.	TGTGCCAGCAGCAGACTAGCGGGAGATTACGAGCAGTACTTC	CASSRLAGDYEQYF
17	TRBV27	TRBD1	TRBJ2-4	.	TGTGCCAGCAGCCCGAATCCCTTACAGGGGGCTAGAGACATTCAGTACTTC	CASSPNPLQGARDIQYF
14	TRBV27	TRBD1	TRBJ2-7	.	TGTGCCAGCAGTCCTTCAGGGGGCTCCTACGAGCAGTACTTC	CASSPSGGSYEQYF
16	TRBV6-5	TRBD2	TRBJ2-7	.	TGTGCCAGCAGATACGGGTGGGAGGGGAGCTCCTACGAGCAGTACTTC	CASRYGWEGSSYEQYF
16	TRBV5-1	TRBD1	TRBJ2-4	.	TGCGCCAGCAGCTTGGCCGGGACAGGGGTGGCAAACATTCAGTACTTC	CASSLAGTGVANIQYF
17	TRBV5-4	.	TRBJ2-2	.	TGTGCCAGCAGCTTGGCCCAGGCTCAGCTGAACACCGGGGAGCTGTTTTTT	CASSLAQAQLNTGELFF
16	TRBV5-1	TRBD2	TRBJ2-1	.	TGCGCCAGCAGCTTCACTAGCGGGAGGAATGGCAATGAGCAGCTCTTC	CASSFTSGRNGNEQLF
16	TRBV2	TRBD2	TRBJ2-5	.	TGTGCCAGCAGCCGACTAGCGGGAGGGCTACAAGAGACCCAGTACTTC	CASSRLAGGLQETQYF
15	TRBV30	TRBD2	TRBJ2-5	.	TGTGCCTGGAGAGCCGGACTAGCGGGCTTAGAGACCCAGTACTTC	CAWRAGLAGLETQYF
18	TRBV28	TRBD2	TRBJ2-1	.	TGTGCCAGCAGCCTAGGACTAGCGGGCCCCTCTCTGGGCAATGAGCAGTTCTTC	CASSLGLAGPSLGNEQFF
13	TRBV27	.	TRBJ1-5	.	TGTGCCAGCAGTTCTACAGGTCCCCAGCCCCAGCATTTT	CASSSTGPQPQHF
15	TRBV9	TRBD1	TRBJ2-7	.	TGTGCCAGCAGCTTAGGACAGGGGGGAACATACGAGCAGTACTTC	CASSLGQGGTYEQYF
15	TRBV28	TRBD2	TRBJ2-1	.	TGTGCCAGCAGTCCCGGGACTAGTGGTAACAATGAGCAGTTCTTC	CASSPGTSGNNEQFF
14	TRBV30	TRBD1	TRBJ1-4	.	TGTGCCTGGAGCCGGGACAGCCCTAATGAAAAACTGTTTTTT	CAWSRDSPNEKLFF
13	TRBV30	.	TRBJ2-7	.	TGTGCCTGGAGTGAAAACAGCTCCTACGAGCAGTACTTC	CAWSENSSYEQYF
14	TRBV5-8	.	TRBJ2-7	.	TGTGCCAGCAGCTTGGGCCAGGGGCTGTACGAGCAGTACTTC	CASSLGQGLYEQYF
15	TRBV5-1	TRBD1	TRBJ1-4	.	TGCGCCAGCAGCTTGGCGGGACAGGGACCCGAAAAACTGTTTTTT	CASSLAGQGPEKLFF
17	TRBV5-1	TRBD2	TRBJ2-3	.	TGCGCCAGCAGCTGGGGACTAGCGGGAGGCAGCACAGATACGCAGTATTTT	CASSWGLAGGSTDTQYF
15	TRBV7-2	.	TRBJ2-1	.	TGTGCCAGCAGCTTATTGGGCCTCGAGGAGGGTGAGCAGTTCTTC	CASSLLGLEEGEQFF